This T cell receptor beta chain derives from a study of siplizumab effects on memory and regulatory T cells. Regarding the study as a whole: Treg origin accounted for an average of around 69% of mappable alloreactive CD4+ clones with siplizumab and roughly 26% in controls. Naive T cells seemed more diverse than memory cells and seemed major alloresponse contributors.

With 4 bases removed from V and 5 bases from J, the gap between germline ends came to 14 bases. There are 14 residues in the CDR3. CDR1 MNHNS and CDR2 SASEGT come from the germline V gene. As concerns this clone: The antigen is unknown.

The study assayed around 9.3 x 10^4 TCR templates per sample. Generated by immunoSEQ multiplex PCR, the TCRdb table keeps only in-frame clones and is missing some. The sample lists approximately 100,000 clones; around 92% were seen once. The receptor comes from a human donor in good health. Sequenced material: Tregs sorted from blood. The genes are TRBV6-1 and TRBJ2-5; D unresolved. The chain's CDR3 is CASSGSVSLETQYF. CDR3 nucleotides: TGTGCCAGCAGTGGGTCCGTTAGTCTGGAGACCCAGTACTTC.